This TCR beta chain was identified during a study of cytomegalovirus exposure and HLA in healthy donors. Looking at the study overall: Previous work identified roughly 110 million unique TCR beta sequences from roughly 170 million T cells. Study results and limitations: Clonal expansion was found to be greater in HLA-associated TCR beta chains than in equally common others in a later analysis. Exclusion as indistinguishable affected some V segments, including TRBV6-2 and TRBV6-3.

Notes on this clone: No antigen is known for it. Other DNA sequences in this sample translate to the same CDR3.

The PCR ran on 60 Vbeta and 13 Jbeta primers. TCRdb's copy holds only in-frame clones and misses some; the assay was immunoSEQ multiplex PCR. The sample includes 95,000 to 100,000 clones, roughly 79% of them seen just once. The CDR3 runs to 15 residues. Trimming at V came to 4 bases and at J to 3 bases, leaving 6 bases not matched to a gene. Looked up from germline, CDR1 is SGDLS and CDR2 is YYNGEE. This TCR came from a man aged 35 to 55 in good health and CMV-seronegative. Sequencing used PBMCs. The V gene is TRBV9, the J gene TRBJ2-1, with 8 bases identical to TRBD1. Here the CDR3 reads CASSSTGTGYNEQFF. CDR3 in DNA: TGTGCCAGCAGCTCCACCGGGACAGGCTACAATGAGCAGTTCTTC.